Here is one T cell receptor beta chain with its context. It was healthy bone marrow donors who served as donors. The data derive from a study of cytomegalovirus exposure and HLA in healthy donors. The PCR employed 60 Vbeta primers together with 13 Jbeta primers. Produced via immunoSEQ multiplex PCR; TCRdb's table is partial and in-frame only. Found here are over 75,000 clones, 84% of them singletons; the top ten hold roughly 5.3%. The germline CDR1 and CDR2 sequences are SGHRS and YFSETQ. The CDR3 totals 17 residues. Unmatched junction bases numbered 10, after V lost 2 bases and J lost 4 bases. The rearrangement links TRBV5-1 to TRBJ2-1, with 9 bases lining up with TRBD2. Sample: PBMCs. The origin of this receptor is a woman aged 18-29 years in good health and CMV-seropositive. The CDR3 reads CASSLALAGQSYNEQFF. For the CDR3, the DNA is TGCGCCAGCAGCTTAGCTCTAGCGGGGCAGTCTTACAATGAGCAGTTCTTC.